This TCR beta chain is drawn from a study of blood T cell repertoires in COVID-19. This clone showed up just once. The CDR3 totals 15 residues. Germline CDR1 reads MGHRA; CDR2 reads YSYEKL. V was cut by 2 bases and J by 0 bases, with 7 bases left in between. Sequencing used immunoSEQ multiplex PCR; TCRdb keeps in-frame clones, though not all of them. The repertoire includes 200,000 to 250,000 clones, roughly four fifths of them detected once, and about 1.3% sits in the top ten. The origin of this receptor is a woman between 40 and 50 years old with acute COVID-19. The genes are TRBV4-1 and TRBJ1-4; possibly TRBD1 for D (5 bases). Sequenced: PBMCs or T cells enriched from blood (not recorded which). CDR3 sequence (DNA): TGCGCCAGCAGCCAACCGACAGCAACTAATGAAAAACTGTTTTTT. This encodes CASSQPTATNEKLFF.